What follows are 12 T cell receptor beta chains derived from one specimen sequenced in a study of T cells in Graves' hyperthyroidism and ophthalmopathy. Amplification of TCR beta CDR3 regions was performed using RNA transcripts as template. First-round RT-PCR with HTBI primers amplified the TCR CDR3 region. One entry per CDR3 protein results from TCRdb running MiXCR on the multiplex PCR reads. The repertoire holds about 420,000 distinct CDR3 sequences, 15% to 18% seen once, with less than 15% in the top ten. The sample taken for sequencing was blood. The receptor set was obtained from a woman aged 18-30 years with Graves' hyperthyroidism.

This clonotype was detected ten times or more. The gene calls are TRBV6-1 and TRBJ2-7; D not certain. Germline V gives CDR1 MNHNS, CDR2 SASEGT. Trimming left V 11 bases short and J 2 bases short, with 19 bases between. This CDR3 has 14 amino acids. In DNA form, the CDR3 reads TGTGCCGCCGAAAGCTCCGTTAACGCCTACGAGCAGTACTTC. Protein sequence: CAAESSVNAYEQYF.

A remark on this clonotype: The junction shows a germline mismatch at one end, possibly a read error. The chain is built from TRBV3-1 and TRBJ2-7; TRBD2 is a possible D gene (6 bases). Germline CDR1 reads LGHDT; CDR2 reads YNNKEL (reference sequence). The CDR3 is made up of 15 amino acids. CDR3 in amino acids: CASSPFGGVLYEQCF. Here the CDR3 DNA reads TGTGCCAGCAGCCCATTCGGGGGAGTTCTCTACGAGCAGTGCTTC.

There are many counts of this clonotype. CDR3 amino acids: CASSLGAGSNGYTF. The CDR3 nucleotides are TGCGCCAGCAGCTTGGGCGCAGGGAGTAATGGCTACACCTTC. The rearrangement joins TRBV5-1 to TRBJ1-2; TRBD1 is a possible D gene (5 bases). This CDR3 has 14 amino acids. V dropped 0 bases and J dropped 6 bases, with 12 bases sitting between them. In germline, CDR1 is SGHRS, CDR2 YFSETQ.

This clonotype occurred many times. This rearrangement joins TRBV28 to TRBJ2-5; 14 bases line up with TRBD2. V was pared by 1 base and J by 4 bases, with 5 bases of the junction left unmatched. This CDR3 region has 17 residues. Germline CDR1 MDHEN, CDR2 SYDVKM. CDR3 region: CASSLFPGLAGAETQYF. The DNA of the CDR3 is TGTGCCAGCAGTTTATTTCCGGGACTAGCGGGAGCAGAGACCCAGTACTTC.

Many counts were recorded for this clonotype. The J gene is TRBJ2-1, the V gene TRBV12-3 or TRBV12-4; 12 bases are shared with TRBD2. CDR3 length equals 15 residues. V lost 4 bases to trimming and J lost 6 bases; unmatched junction nucleotides: 4. The CDR3 sequence is CASSSGTSGPNEQFF. Written as DNA, the CDR3 is TGTGCCAGCAGTTCCGGGACTAGCGGGCCCAATGAGCAGTTCTTC.

Here the CDR3 DNA reads TGTGCCAGCTTTAGACGGTGGAGGTTTGGAGCCACCGGGGAGCTGTTTTTT. This gives the protein CASFRRWRFGATGELFF. The rearrangement links TRBV2 to TRBJ2-2; weak D call: TRBD2 (5 bases). This CDR3 contains 17 residues. Germline V gene data show CDR1 as SNHLY and CDR2 as FYNNEI. The V gene lost 8 bases and the J gene lost 4 bases, with 23 bases spanning the gap. The full variable domain, its missing parts supplied by reference TRBV2 and TRBJ2-2, is EPEVTQTPSHQVTQMGQEVILRCVPISNHLYFYWYRQILGQKVEFLVSFYNNEISEKSEIFDDQFSVERPDGSNFTLKIRSTKLEDSAMYFCASFRRWRFGATGELFFGEGSRLTVL.

This clonotype was recorded at least ten times. The CDR3 region is CSARGQVFSNQPQHF. The DNA of the CDR3 is TGCAGTGCTAGGGGACAGGTTTTTAGCAATCAGCCCCAGCATTTT. The J gene is TRBJ1-5, the V gene TRBV20-1, with 8 bases aligning to TRBD1. Trimming took 3 bases from V and 0 from J; bases not matched to a gene: 4. Per germline, CDR1 DFQATT and CDR2 SNEGSKA (reference sequence). The CDR3 extends over 15 amino acids.

The CDR3 region is CASSFIARGMNKQFF. The CDR3 DNA sequence: TGTGCCAGCAGTTTCATCGCTAGGGGGATGAATAAGCAGTTCTTC. The chain uses TRBV27 and TRBJ2-1; TRBD1 is a possible D gene (6 bases). V was cut by 3 bases and J by 11 bases, with 20 bases left in between. This CDR3 has 15 amino acids. Germline CDR1 and CDR2: MNHEY and SMNVEV (reference sequence).

A few counts support this clonotype. A much more abundant neighbour one base away suggests this may be a read error. This chain joins TRBV7-9 and TRBJ2-1; 12 nucleotides align to TRBD2. The CDR3 sequence is 16 residues long. Germline CDR1 is SEHNR and CDR2 is FQNEAQ (reference sequence). The CDR3 nucleotides are TGTGCCGGCAGCTTAACTCTAGCGGGAGGGCCCTATGAGCAGTTCTTC. Residues: CAGSLTLAGGPYEQFF.

This clonotype was detected ten times or more. The chain has TRBV28 and TRBJ2-1; no clear D gene. V lost 3 bases and J lost 4, with 10 bases in between. This CDR3 region has 14 residues. Germline-derived CDR1 and CDR2 are MDHEN and SYDVKM. The DNA for the CDR3 is TGTGCCAGCAGTTTTTTTTTCGGGTACAATGAGCAGTTCTTC. It yields the protein CASSFFFGYNEQFF.

The chain uses TRBV28 and TRBJ2-5; 9 bases agree with TRBD2. CDR3 length: 15 amino acids. Unmatched junction bases numbered 10, after V lost 7 bases and J lost 4 bases. Germline-derived CDR1 and CDR2 are MDHEN and SYDVKM. The CDR3 DNA sequence: TGTGCCAGCATCTCTGGCGGGAGGGCCGGAGAGACCCAGTACTTC. Protein product: CASISGGRAGETQYF.

This clonotype was detected only a few times. The CDR3 region has the DNA TGTGCCAGCAGCCCGGACAGTAACAATCAGCCCCAGCATTTT. It specifies CASSPDSNNQPQHF. This chain links TRBV27 with TRBJ1-5; D is possibly TRBD1 (6 bases). Germline CDR1 is MNHEY and CDR2 is SMNVEV (reference sequence). The CDR3 loop spans 14 amino acids. With 6 bases removed from V and 3 bases from J, the gap between germline ends came to 12 bases.